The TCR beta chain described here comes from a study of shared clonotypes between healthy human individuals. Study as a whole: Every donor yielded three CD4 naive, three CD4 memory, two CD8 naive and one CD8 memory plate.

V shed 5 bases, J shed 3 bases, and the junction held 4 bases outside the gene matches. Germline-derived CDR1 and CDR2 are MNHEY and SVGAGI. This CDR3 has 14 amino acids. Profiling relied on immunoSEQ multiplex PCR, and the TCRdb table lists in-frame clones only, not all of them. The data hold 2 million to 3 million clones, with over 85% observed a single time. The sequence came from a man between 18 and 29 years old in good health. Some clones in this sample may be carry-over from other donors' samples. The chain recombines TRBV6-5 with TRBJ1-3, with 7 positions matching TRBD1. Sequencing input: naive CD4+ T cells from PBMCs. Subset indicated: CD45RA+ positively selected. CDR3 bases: TGTGCCAGCAGTGCAACAGGGGATGGAAACACCATATATTTT. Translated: CASSATGDGNTIYF.